The source of this T cell receptor beta chain is a study of CD8+CD57+ T cells in acquired aplastic anemia. In its sample, this clonotype was seen many times. Whoever was chosen for sequencing had shown CD8+CD57+ cell expansion by flow cytometry. Profiles of TCR beta VDJ and CDR3 were generated from a genomic DNA template. TCRdb re-called the reads through MiXCR, storing one row per CDR3 protein. The data contain about 180,000 distinct CDR3 sequences, 40% to 50% of them singletons. CDR1 and CDR2 from the germline V gene are LNHDA and SQIVND (reference sequence). V gave up 3 bases and J gave up 4 bases, with 13 bases separating them. There are 14 residues in the CDR3.

The chain recombines TRBV19 with TRBJ2-7, with D tentatively TRBD1 or TRBD2 (5 bases each). The receptor comes from a human donor with aplastic anemia. Sequencing input: sorted CD4+, CD8+, or CD8+CD57+ T cells (not recorded which) from PBMCs. CDR3 amino acids: CASSISRGGYEQYF. CDR3 nucleotides: TGTGCCAGTAGTATTTCCCGGGGCGGGTACGAGCAGTACTTC.